These 14 T cell receptor beta chains originate from one sample sequenced in a study of T-cell reconstitution after alpha-beta-depleted transplantation in children. Unique molecular identifiers were incorporated during preparation of the TCRbeta library. TCRdb recomputed calls from the PCR reads with MiXCR, one row per CDR3 protein. The sample has 250,000 to 400,000 distinct CDR3 sequences, approximately 23% seen once. Sample: PBMCs, mostly from graft donor cells, taken 180 days after TCRalphabeta/CD19-depleted stem cell transplant. Every receptor here comes from a male patient aged 10 to 17 who had a stem cell transplant for acute lymphoblastic leukemia, so the T cells may come from the graft donor.

This chain links TRBV7-6 with TRBJ2-2; no firm D call. This CDR3 has 15 amino acids. Germline V gene data show CDR1 as SGHVS and CDR2 as FNYEAQ. The V end was cut by 0 bases, the J end by 3 bases, with 8 bases between. The CDR3 region has the DNA TGTGCCAGCAGCTTAGCGCAGACTCACACCGGGGAGCTGTTTTTT. Translation: CASSLAQTHTGELFF.

This clonotype was detected only a few times. This chain links TRBV7-6 with TRBJ2-7; the D gene could be TRBD1 or TRBD2 (5 bases each). V was clipped by 2 bases and J by 5 bases, with 13 bases between them. Germline values: CDR1 SGHVS, CDR2 FNYEAQ. The CDR3 totals 14 residues. The CDR3 is CASSLYVPGHEQYF. CDR3 bases: TGTGCCAGCAGCTTATATGTGCCGGGACACGAGCAGTACTTC.

The chain employs TRBV27 and TRBJ1-5, with 7 nucleotides matching TRBD1. Trimming removed 1 base from V and 6 bases from J; junction bases left unmatched: 6. Germline V CDR1 and CDR2: MNHEY, SMNVEV (reference sequence). The CDR3 sequence is 15 residues long. The DNA of the CDR3 is TGTGCCAGCAGTTTATATCGAGGGGGCACTCAGCCCCAGCATTTT. Amino acid sequence: CASSLYRGGTQPQHF.

The chain carries TRBV7-3 and TRBJ2-1; 9 nucleotides agree with TRBD2. The CDR3 totals 16 residues. The junction had 11 bases not matched to a gene; V was cut back by 3 bases and J by 8 bases. The germline gives CDR1 SGHTA, CDR2 FQGTGA. CDR3 loop: CASSLPYSGLADEQFF. The CDR3 DNA reads as TGTGCCAGCAGCTTGCCTTACTCGGGACTAGCCGATGAGCAGTTCTTC.

Remarks on this clonotype: Just one base apart from a much larger clone, this may be a read error. This chain links TRBV10-3 with TRBJ2-7, with D possibly matching TRBD1 (6 bases). The germline gives CDR1 ENHRY, CDR2 SYGVKD. The CDR3 runs to 15 residues. The CDR3 coding sequence is TGTGCCATCAGTAAGTCAGGACAGACTCCCTACGAGCAGTACTTC. Translated, it gives CAISKSGQTPYEQYF.

This clonotype turned up a few times. This chain uses TRBV12-3 or TRBV12-4 with TRBJ1-6; D is unclear. Trimming took off 8 bases at V and 0 bases at J, with 14 bases between the two ends. This CDR3 has 16 amino acids. DNA of the CDR3: TGTGCCAGCGGGAGTTGGGTCGGCTCCTATAATTCACCCCTCCACTTT. It yields the protein CASGSWVGSYNSPLHF.

The V and J genes are TRBV6-2 or TRBV6-3 and TRBJ2-1; either TRBD1 or TRBD2 may fit D (5 bases each). The V gene lost 6 bases and the J gene lost 12 bases, with 24 bases spanning the gap. Germline CDR1 MNHEY, CDR2 SVGEGT. This CDR3 is built from 15 residues. This CDR3 is CASRGSYRCPYGQFF. Here the CDR3 DNA reads TGTGCCAGCAGGGGGAGTTACAGGTGCCCTTACGGGCAGTTCTTC.

This clonotype was seen a few times. The chain combines TRBV5-1 with TRBJ2-5; possibly TRBD1 for D (5 bases). V lost 3 bases and J lost 0, with 15 bases in between. Germline lookup yields CDR1 SGHRS and CDR2 YFSETQ. The CDR3 has 16 residues. The CDR3 coding sequence is TGCGCCAGCAGCTGGGGCGGATGGGGTGACCAAGAGACCCAGTACTTC. Its protein product is CASSWGGWGDQETQYF.

A few counts support this clonotype. V gene TRBV12-3 or TRBV12-4 combines with J gene TRBJ2-7, with D perhaps TRBD1 or TRBD2 (5 bases each). The V end was cut by 6 bases, the J end by 4 bases, with 10 bases between. The CDR3 runs 12 residues. The CDR3 region has the DNA TGTGCCAGCAGGGGGACCGCTTACGAGCAGTACTTC. This translates into CASRGTAYEQYF.

V usage is TRBV5-1 and J usage is TRBJ2-5; D possibly matches TRBD1 or TRBD2 (5 bases each). Trimming pared 0 bases from V and 5 bases from J, leaving 14 bases between. From germline, CDR1 is SGHRS and CDR2 YFSETQ. The CDR3 sequence is 15 residues long. The CDR3 loop is CASSLDSHWGETQYF. The CDR3 coding sequence is TGCGCCAGCAGCTTGGACAGCCACTGGGGGGAGACCCAGTACTTC.

This clonotype was recorded many times. The DNA for the CDR3 is TGTGCCAGCAGCACTTTAGCGGGAGGGATGGGCGAGCAGTACTTC. It yields the protein CASSTLAGGMGEQYF. The genes are TRBV7-2 and TRBJ2-7; 11 bases agree with TRBD2. Germline V CDR1 and CDR2: SGHTA, FQGNSA. V gave up 5 bases and J gave up 6 bases; unmatched junction bases: 9. This CDR3 comprises 15 residues.

This clonotype has more than one count but fewer than ten. This chain connects TRBV4-2 to TRBJ2-1; TRBD1 is a possible D gene (5 bases). Germline V gene lookup returns CDR1 LGHNA and CDR2 YNFKEQ. The V gene lost 1 base and the J gene lost 3 bases, with 13 bases spanning the gap. There are 16 residues in the CDR3. Here the CDR3 DNA reads TGTGCCAGCAGCCAAGGGGGCGCAACCCGCTACAATGAGCAGTTCTTC. Translating gives CASSQGGATRYNEQFF.

This clonotype was counted only a few times. The chain joins TRBV5-1 to TRBJ1-6, with D unresolved. CDR1 is SGHRS, CDR2 YFSETQ, per germline. V lost 3 bases to trimming and J lost 10 bases, with 11 bases between them. The CDR3 has 13 residues. DNA of the CDR3: TGCGCCAGCAGCTCTCAGGACGGCTCACCCCTCCACTTT. It codes for CASSSQDGSPLHF.

This clonotype was detected a few times. The CDR3 reads CASSQEPSGSLYNEQFF. CDR3 DNA: TGTGCCAGCAGCCAAGAGCCCAGCGGGAGTTTGTACAATGAGCAGTTCTTC. The J gene is TRBJ2-1, the V gene TRBV4-2, with TRBD2 identical over 8 bases. J was trimmed by 4 bases and V by 0 bases; bases with no gene match: 8. Germline CDR1 and CDR2: LGHNA and YNFKEQ. The length of the CDR3 is 17 residues.